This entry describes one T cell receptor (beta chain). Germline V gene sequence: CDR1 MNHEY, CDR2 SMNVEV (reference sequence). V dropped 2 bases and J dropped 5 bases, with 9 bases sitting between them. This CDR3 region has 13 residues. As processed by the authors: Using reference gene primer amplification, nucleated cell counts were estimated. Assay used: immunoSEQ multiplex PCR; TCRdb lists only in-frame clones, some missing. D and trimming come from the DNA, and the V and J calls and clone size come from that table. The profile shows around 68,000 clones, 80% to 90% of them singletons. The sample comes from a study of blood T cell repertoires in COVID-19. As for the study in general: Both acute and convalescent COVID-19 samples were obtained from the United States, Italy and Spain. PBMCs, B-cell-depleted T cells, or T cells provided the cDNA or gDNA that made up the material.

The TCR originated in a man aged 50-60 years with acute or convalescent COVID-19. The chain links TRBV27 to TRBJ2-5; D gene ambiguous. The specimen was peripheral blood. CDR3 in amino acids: CASSLASGETQYF. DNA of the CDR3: TGTGCCAGCAGTTTAGCATCGGGTGAGACCCAGTACTTC.